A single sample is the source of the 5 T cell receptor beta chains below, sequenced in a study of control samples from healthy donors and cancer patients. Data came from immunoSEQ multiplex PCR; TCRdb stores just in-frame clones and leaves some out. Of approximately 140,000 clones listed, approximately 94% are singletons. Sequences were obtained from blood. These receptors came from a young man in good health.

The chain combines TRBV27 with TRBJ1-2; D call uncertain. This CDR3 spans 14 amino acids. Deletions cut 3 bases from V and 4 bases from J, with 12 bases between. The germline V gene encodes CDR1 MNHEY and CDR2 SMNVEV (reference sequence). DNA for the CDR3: TGTGCCAGCAGTTTTCCCCAAGGGATCTATGGCTACACCTTC. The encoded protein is CASSFPQGIYGYTF.

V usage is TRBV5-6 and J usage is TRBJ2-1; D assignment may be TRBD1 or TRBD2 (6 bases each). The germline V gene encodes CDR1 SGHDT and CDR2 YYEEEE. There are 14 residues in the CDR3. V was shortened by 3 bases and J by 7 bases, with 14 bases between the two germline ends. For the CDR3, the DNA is TGTGCCAGCAGCTATTGGGGGGCGGTAAATGAGCAGTTCTTC. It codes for CASSYWGAVNEQFF.

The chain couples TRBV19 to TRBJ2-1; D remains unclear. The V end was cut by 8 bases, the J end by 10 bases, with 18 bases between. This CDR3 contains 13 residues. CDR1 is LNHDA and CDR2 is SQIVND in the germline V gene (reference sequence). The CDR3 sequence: CASHAEPLDEQFF. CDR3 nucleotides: TGTGCCAGTCACGCAGAGCCGCTAGACGAGCAGTTCTTC.

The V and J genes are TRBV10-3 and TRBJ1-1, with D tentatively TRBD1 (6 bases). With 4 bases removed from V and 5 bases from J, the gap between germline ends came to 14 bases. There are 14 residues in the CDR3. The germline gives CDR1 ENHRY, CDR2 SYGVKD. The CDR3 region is CAISGRSRGTEAFF. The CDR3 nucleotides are TGTGCCATCAGTGGCCGATCCAGGGGTACTGAAGCTTTCTTT.

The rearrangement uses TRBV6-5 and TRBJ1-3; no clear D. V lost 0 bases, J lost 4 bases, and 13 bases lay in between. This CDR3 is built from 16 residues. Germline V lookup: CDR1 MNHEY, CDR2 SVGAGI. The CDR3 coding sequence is TGTGCCAGCAGTTACTCGATGCTCTTAGGAGGAAACACCATATATTTT. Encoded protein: CASSYSMLLGGNTIYF.